This TCR beta chain was sequenced for a study of breast tumors, draining lymph nodes, adjacent tissues. TCRdb independently ran MiXCR on the multiplex PCR reads; one entry per CDR3 protein. The table has approximately 210,000 distinct CDR3 sequences, under 40% seen once. Axillary draining lymph nodes of breast cancer patients supplied the node samples. The CDR3 covers 15 residues. Germline V lookup: CDR1 KGHDR, CDR2 SFDVKD. V shed 4 bases and J shed 18 bases, with 24 bases lying between them. The source of this sequence is a female donor with breast cancer. Some clones in this sample may be carry-over from other donors' samples. Sequenced input: axillary lymph node tissue. The V and J genes are TRBV24-1 and TRBJ2-6, with D perhaps TRBD1 (6 bases). Here the CDR3 DNA reads TGTGCCACCAGTGACCAGATCGACAGGCCCCTCGGGTGGACTTTC. Protein: CATSDQIDRPLGWTF.